This T cell receptor (beta chain) was obtained from a study of blood T cell repertoires in COVID-19. Only in-frame clones appear in the TCRdb table, and some are missing; sequencing was by immunoSEQ multiplex PCR. Seen here are 210,000 or so clones, about 90% observed once, and the top ten hold approximately 11%. Each participant's cohort was designated according to participant-reported clinical history. V was pared by 6 bases and J by 1 base, with 13 bases between. CDR3 length: 14 amino acids. Germline V lookup: CDR1 MNHEY, CDR2 SMNVEV (reference sequence). The sequencing input was PBMCs or T cells enriched from blood (not recorded which). This chain uses TRBV27 with TRBJ2-7; the D gene is possibly TRBD2 (8 bases). The receptor was isolated from a man aged 30-40 years who had recovered from COVID-19. The CDR3 protein is CASRGQRGSYEQYF. The DNA for the CDR3 is TGTGCCAGCAGGGGACAGCGGGGGTCCTACGAGCAGTACTTC.